These 8 T cell receptor beta chains share one sample of origin, sequenced in a study of T cell changes during pregnancy in multiple sclerosis. Repertoires were generated with immunoSEQ multiplex PCR, while TCRdb's copy carries only in-frame clones and drops some. The sample holds roughly 64,000 clones, about 96% seen once. Sequences were derived from CD8+ T cells from peripheral blood mononuclear cells, sampled after pregnancy. The receptors derive from a female donor with multiple sclerosis, enrolled in a pregnancy study.

J is TRBJ1-5 and V is TRBV7-8; D perhaps matches TRBD1 (5 bases). The CDR3 sequence is 15 residues long. V was clipped by 2 bases and J by 5 bases, with 13 bases between them. Per the germline V gene, CDR1 is SGHVS and CDR2 is FQNEAQ. The CDR3 DNA follows: TGTGCCAGCAGCTTATCCCCGGGGGAGGATCAGCCCCAGCATTTT. This codes for CASSLSPGEDQPQHF. The full variable domain, rest sourced from reference TRBV7-8 and TRBJ1-5, is GAGVSQSPRYKVAKRGQDVALRCDPISGHVSLFWYQQALGQGPEFLTYFQNEAQLDKSGLPSDRFFAERPEGSVSTLKIQRTQQEDSAVYLCASSLSPGEDQPQHFGDGTRLSIL.

This chain links TRBV4-1 with TRBJ2-1, with D possibly matching TRBD1 (6 bases). The CDR3 runs 13 residues. The V end lost 4 bases, the J end lost 9 bases, and 13 bases lay between the germline ends. CDR1 and CDR2 from the germline V gene are MGHRA and YSYEKL. The CDR3 nucleotides read TGCGCCAGCAGCCCCGGACAGTTTATTGAGCAGTTCTTC. Protein: CASSPGQFIEQFF.

The chain combines TRBV28 with TRBJ2-1; TRBD1 might be the D (6 bases). V lost 6 bases and J 2 bases, leaving 11 bases between the germline ends. Germline V gives CDR1 MDHEN, CDR2 SYDVKM. This CDR3 has 14 residues. The CDR3 coding sequence is TGTGCCAGCAGCACAGGGAGCCCCTACAATGAGCAGTTCTTC. The encoded protein is CASSTGSPYNEQFF.

The genes are TRBV2 and TRBJ2-3, with TRBD2 as a possible D gene (6 bases). CDR3 length equals 15 residues. CDR1 and CDR2 from the germline V gene are SNHLY and FYNNEI. V gave up 6 bases and J gave up 2 bases, with 15 bases separating them. Written as DNA, the CDR3 is TGTGCCAGCAGCCTGGACTATCGGAACACAGATACGCAGTATTTT. Protein product: CASSLDYRNTDTQYF.

The chain has TRBV6-6 and TRBJ1-1, with a tentative D call TRBD1 (6 bases). The CDR3 spans 14 residues. Between the trimmed V and J ends, which lost 2 bases and 3 bases, there was a span of 10 bases. Germline CDR1 is MNHNY and CDR2 is SVGAGI (reference sequence). The CDR3 reads CASSYRDTYTEAFF. For the CDR3, the DNA is TGTGCCAGCAGTTACCGGGACACTTACACTGAAGCTTTCTTT.

The genes are TRBV11-2 and TRBJ2-7; maybe TRBD2 (5 bases). The CDR3 sequence is 16 residues long. Trimming left V 0 bases short and J 3 bases short, with 15 bases between. CDR1 and CDR2 (germline): SGHAT, FQNNGV. Here the CDR3 DNA reads TGTGCCAGCAGCTTAGATCGGACTTTTCTTGACTACGAGCAGTACTTC. Protein sequence: CASSLDRTFLDYEQYF.

This chain joins TRBV9 and TRBJ2-1, with TRBD2 identical over 7 bases. This CDR3 has 14 amino acids. With V trimmed by 3 bases and J by 4 bases, 4 bases remained unmatched. The germline V gene has CDR1 SGDLS and CDR2 YYNGEE. CDR3 amino acids: CASSGSGQYNEQFF. As DNA, the CDR3 is TGTGCCAGCAGCGGTAGCGGGCAGTACAATGAGCAGTTCTTC.

The CDR3 is CASSQRGNTEAFF. For the CDR3, the DNA is TGCGCCAGCAGCCAAAGGGGGAACACTGAAGCTTTCTTT. The chain couples TRBV4-1 to TRBJ1-1; D might be TRBD1 (5 bases). V was cut by 2 bases and J by 1 base, with 5 bases left in between. CDR1 is MGHRA, CDR2 YSYEKL, per germline. The CDR3 loop spans 13 amino acids.